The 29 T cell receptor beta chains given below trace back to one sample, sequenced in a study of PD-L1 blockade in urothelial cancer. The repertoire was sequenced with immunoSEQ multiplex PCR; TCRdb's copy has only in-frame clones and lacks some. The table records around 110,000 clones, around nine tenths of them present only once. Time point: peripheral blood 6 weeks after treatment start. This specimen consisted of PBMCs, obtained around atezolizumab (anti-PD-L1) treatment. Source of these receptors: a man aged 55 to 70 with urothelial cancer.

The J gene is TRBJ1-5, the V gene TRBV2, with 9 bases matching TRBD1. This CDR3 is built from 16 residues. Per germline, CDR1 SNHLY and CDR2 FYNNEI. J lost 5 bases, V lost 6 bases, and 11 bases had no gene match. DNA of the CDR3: TGTGCCAGCAGAGAGGGGGGACAGGGAGGTCATCAGCCCCAGCATTTT. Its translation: CASREGGQGGHQPQHF.

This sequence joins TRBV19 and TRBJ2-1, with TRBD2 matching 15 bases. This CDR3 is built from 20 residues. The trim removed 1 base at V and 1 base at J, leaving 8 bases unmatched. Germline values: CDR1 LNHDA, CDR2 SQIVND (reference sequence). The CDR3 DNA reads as TGTGCCAGTAGTATAGTTGGGGGACTAGCGGGAGGACGGTCCTACAATGAGCAGTTCTTC. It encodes CASSIVGGLAGGRSYNEQFF.

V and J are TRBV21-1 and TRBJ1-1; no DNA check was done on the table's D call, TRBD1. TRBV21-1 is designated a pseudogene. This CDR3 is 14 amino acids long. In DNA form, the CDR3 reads TGTGCCAGCAGCCTCACAGGGTTGAACACTGAAGCTTTCTTT. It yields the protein CASSLTGLNTEAFF.

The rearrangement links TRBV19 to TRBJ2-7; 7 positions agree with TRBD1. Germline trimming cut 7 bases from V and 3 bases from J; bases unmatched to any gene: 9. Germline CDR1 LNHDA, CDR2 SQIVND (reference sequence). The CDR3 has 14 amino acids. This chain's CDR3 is CASTPRQGGYEQYF. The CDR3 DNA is TGTGCCAGTACCCCAAGACAGGGTGGCTACGAGCAGTACTTC. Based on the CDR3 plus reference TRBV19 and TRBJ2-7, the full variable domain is DGGITQSPKYLFRKEGQNVTLSCEQNLNHDAMYWYRQDPGQGLRLIYYSQIVNDFQKGDIAEGYSVSREKKESFPLTVTSAQKNPTAFYLCASTPRQGGYEQYFGPGTRLTVT.

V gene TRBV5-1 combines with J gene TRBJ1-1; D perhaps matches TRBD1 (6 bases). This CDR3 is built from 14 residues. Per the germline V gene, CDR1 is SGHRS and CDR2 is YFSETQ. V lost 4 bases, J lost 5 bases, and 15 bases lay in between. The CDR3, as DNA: TGCGCCAGCAGCCCGGGACACGGGGGGACTGAAGCTTTCTTT. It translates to CASSPGHGGTEAFF. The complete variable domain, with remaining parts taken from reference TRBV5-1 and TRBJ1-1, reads KAGVTQTPRYLIKTRGQQVTLSCSPISGHRSVSWYQQTPGQGLQFLFEYFSETQRNKGNFPGRFSGRQFSNSRSEMNVSTLELGDSALYLCASSPGHGGTEAFFGQGTRLTVV.

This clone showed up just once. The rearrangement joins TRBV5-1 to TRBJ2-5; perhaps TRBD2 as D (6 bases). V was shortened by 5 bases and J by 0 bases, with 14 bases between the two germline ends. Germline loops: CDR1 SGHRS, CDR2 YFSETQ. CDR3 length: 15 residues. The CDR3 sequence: CASRIGTDYQETQYF. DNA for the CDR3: TGCGCCAGCAGAATCGGGACTGATTACCAAGAGACCCAGTACTTC.

CDR3 sequence: CASSGPYTEAFF. For the CDR3, the DNA is TGCGCCAGCAGCGGCCCGTACACTGAAGCTTTCTTT. This chain uses TRBV5-1 with TRBJ1-1; D is ambiguous. Germline assignment: CDR1 SGHRS and CDR2 YFSETQ. V lost 4 bases and J 3 bases, leaving 7 bases between the germline ends. The CDR3 has 12 residues.

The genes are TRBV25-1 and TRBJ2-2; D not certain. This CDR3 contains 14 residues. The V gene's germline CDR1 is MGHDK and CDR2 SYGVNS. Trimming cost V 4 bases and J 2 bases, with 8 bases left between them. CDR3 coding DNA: TGTGCCAGCAGTGTTACCAGAAACACCGGGGAGCTGTTTTTT. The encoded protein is CASSVTRNTGELFF.

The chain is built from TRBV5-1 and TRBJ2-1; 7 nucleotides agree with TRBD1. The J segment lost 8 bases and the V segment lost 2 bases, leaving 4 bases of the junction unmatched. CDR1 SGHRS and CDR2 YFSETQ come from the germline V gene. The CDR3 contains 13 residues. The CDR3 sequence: CASSLQGSDEQFF. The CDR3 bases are TGCGCCAGCAGCTTACAGGGGAGCGATGAGCAGTTCTTC.

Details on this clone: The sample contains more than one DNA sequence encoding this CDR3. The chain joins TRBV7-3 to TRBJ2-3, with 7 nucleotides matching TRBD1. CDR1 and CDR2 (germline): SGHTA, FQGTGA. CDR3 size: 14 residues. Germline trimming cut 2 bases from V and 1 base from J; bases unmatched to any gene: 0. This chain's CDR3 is CASSLGTGTDTQYF. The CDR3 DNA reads TGTGCCAGCAGCTTAGGGACAGGCACAGATACGCAGTATTTT.

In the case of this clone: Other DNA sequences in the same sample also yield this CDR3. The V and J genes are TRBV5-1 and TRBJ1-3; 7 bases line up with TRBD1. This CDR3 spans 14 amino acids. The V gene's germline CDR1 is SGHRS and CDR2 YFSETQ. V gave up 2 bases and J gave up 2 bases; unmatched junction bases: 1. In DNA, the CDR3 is TGCGCCAGCAGCTTACAGGGGACTGGAAACACCATATATTTT. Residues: CASSLQGTGNTIYF.

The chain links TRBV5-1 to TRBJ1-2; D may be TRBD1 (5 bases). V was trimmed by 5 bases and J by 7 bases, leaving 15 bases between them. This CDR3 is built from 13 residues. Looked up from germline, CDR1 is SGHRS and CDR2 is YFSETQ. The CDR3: CASRQGGDGGYTF. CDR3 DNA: TGCGCCAGCAGGCAGGGAGGTGACGGTGGCTACACCTTC.

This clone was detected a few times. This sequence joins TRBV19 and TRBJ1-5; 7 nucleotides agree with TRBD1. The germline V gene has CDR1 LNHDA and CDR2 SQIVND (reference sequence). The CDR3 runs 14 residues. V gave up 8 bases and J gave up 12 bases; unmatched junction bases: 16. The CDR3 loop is CASSRGAGGVFQHF. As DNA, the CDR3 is TGTGCCAGTTCTAGGGGGGCAGGGGGAGTTTTCCAGCATTTT. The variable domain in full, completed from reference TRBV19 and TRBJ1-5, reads DGGITQSPKYLFRKEGQNVTLSCEQNLNHDAMYWYRQDPGQGLRLIYYSQIVNDFQKGDIAEGYSVSREKKESFPLTVTSAQKNPTAFYLCASSRGAGGVFQHFGDGTRLSIL.

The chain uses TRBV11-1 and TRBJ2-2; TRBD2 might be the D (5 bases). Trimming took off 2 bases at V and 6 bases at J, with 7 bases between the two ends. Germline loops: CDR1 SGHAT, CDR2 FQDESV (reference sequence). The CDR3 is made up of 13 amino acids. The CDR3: CASSLKGAGELFF. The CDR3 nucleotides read TGTGCCAGCAGCTTAAAGGGAGCCGGGGAGCTGTTTTTT.

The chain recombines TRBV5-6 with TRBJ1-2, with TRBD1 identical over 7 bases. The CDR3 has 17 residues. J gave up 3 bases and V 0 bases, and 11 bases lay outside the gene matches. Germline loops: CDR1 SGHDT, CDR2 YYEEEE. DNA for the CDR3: TGTGCCAGCAGCTTGGGGGGACAGCACGTAAAATACTATGGCTACACCTTC. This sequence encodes CASSLGGQHVKYYGYTF.

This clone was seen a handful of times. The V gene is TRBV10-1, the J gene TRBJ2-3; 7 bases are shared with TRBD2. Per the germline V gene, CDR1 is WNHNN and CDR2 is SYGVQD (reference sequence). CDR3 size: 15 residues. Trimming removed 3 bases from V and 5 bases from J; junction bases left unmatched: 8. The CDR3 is CASSEGGRAEDTQYF. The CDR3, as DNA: TGCGCCAGCAGTGAAGGTGGGAGGGCCGAAGATACGCAGTATTTT.

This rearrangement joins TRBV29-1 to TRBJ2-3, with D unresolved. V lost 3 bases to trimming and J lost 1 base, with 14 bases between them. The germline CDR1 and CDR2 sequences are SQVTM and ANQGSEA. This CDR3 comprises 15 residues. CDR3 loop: CSVDSMFRGTDTQYF. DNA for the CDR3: TGCAGCGTTGATTCGATGTTTCGGGGCACAGATACGCAGTATTTT.

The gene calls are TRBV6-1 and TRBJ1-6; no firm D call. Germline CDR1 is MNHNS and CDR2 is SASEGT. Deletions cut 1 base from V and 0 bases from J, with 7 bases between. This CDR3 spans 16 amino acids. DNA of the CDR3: TGTGCCAGCAGTGAAGACAGTCGCTCCTATAATTCACCCCTCCACTTT. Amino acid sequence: CASSEDSRSYNSPLHF.

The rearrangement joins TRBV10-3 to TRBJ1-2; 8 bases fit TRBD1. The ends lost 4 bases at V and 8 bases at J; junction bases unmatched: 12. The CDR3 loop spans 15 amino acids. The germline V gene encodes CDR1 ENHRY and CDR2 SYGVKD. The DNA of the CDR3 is TGTGCCATCAGTGCCAAGGGACAGGATGTGGTGGGCTACACCTTC. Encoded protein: CAISAKGQDVVGYTF.

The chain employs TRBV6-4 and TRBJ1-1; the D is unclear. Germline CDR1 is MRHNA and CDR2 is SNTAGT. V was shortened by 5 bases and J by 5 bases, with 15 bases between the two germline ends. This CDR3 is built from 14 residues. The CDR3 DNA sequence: TGTGCCAGCAGTCCTAGGAGCGACCCGACTGAAGCTTTCTTT. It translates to CASSPRSDPTEAFF.

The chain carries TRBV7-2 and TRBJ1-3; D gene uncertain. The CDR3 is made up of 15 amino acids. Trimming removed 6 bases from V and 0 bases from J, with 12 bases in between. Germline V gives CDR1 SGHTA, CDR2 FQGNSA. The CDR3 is CASSSQFSSGNTIYF. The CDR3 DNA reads TGTGCCAGCAGTTCGCAATTTAGCTCTGGAAACACCATATATTTT.

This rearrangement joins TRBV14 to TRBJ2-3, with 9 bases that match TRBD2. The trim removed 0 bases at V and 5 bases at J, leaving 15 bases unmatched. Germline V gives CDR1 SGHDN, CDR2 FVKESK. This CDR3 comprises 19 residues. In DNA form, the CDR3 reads TGTGCCAGCAGCCAAGAGGGGAGAGTAGCGGGAGAATCAGGAGATACGCAGTATTTT. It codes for CASSQEGRVAGESGDTQYF.

Here the CDR3 DNA reads TGCGCCAGCAGGGGACAGGGCGAGGGCTACACCTTC. It specifies CASRGQGEGYTF. This chain connects TRBV5-1 to TRBJ1-2; 9 positions match TRBD1. Germline CDR1 and CDR2: SGHRS and YFSETQ. The CDR3 is made up of 12 amino acids. J was trimmed by 8 bases and V by 5 bases; bases with no gene match: 4. Full variable domain (rest looked up from reference TRBV5-1 and TRBJ1-2): KAGVTQTPRYLIKTRGQQVTLSCSPISGHRSVSWYQQTPGQGLQFLFEYFSETQRNKGNFPGRFSGRQFSNSRSEMNVSTLELGDSALYLCASRGQGEGYTFGSGTRLTVV.

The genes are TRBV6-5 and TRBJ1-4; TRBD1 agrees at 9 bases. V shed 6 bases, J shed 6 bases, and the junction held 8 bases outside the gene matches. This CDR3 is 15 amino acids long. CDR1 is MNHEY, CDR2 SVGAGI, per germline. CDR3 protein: CASSPTGTGHEKLFF. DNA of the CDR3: TGTGCCAGCAGCCCGACCGGGACAGGGCATGAAAAACTGTTTTTT.

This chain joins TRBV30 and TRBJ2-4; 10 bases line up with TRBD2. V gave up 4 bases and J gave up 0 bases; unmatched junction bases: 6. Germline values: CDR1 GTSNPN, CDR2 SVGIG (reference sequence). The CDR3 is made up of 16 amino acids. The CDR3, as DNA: TGTGCCTGGAACGACGGACTAGCGGTAGCCAAAAACATTCAGTACTTC. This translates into CAWNDGLAVAKNIQYF. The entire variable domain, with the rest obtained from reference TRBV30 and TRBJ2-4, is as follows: SQTIHQWPATLVQPVGSPLSLECTVEGTSNPNLYWYRQAAGRGLQLLFYSVGIGQISSEVPQNLSASRPQDRQFILSSKKLLLSDSGFYLCAWNDGLAVAKNIQYFGAGTRLSVL.

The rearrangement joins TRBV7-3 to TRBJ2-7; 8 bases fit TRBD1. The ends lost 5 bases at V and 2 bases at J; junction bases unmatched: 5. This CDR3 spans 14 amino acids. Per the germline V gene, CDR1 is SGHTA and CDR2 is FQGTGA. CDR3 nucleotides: TGTGCCAGCAGCGGGACAGGCGAAACCTACGAGCAGTACTTC. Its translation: CASSGTGETYEQYF.

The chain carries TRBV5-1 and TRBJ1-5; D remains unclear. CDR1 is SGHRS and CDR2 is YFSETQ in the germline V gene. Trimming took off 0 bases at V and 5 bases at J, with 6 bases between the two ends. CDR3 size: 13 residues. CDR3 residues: CASSLGADQPQHF. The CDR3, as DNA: TGCGCCAGCAGCTTGGGGGCCGATCAGCCCCAGCATTTT.

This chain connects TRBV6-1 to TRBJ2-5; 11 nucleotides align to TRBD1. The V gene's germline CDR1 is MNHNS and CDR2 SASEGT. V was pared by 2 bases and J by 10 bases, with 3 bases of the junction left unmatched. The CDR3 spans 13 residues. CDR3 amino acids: CASSERDRGGQYF. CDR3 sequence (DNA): TGTGCCAGCAGTGAAAGGGACAGGGGGGGCCAGTACTTC.

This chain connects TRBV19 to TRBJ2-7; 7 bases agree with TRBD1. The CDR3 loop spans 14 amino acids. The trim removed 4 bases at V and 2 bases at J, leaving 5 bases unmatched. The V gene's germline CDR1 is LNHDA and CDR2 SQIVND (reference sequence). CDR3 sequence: CASSRTGITYEQYF. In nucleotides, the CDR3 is TGTGCCAGTAGTAGGACAGGAATAACCTACGAGCAGTACTTC.